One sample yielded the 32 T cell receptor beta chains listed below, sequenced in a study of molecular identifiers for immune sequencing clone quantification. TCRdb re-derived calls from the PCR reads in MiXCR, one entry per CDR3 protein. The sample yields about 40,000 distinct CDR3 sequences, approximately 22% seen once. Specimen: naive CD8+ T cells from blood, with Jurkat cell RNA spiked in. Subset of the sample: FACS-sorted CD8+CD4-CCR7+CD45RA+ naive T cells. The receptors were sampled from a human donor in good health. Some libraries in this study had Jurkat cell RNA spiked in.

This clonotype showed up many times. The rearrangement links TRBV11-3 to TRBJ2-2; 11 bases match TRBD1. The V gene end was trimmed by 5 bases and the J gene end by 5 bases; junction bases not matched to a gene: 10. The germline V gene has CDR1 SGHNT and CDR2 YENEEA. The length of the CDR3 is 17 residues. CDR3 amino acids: CASSQGTGGGRTGELFF. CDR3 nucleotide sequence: TGTGCCAGCAGCCAAGGGACAGGGGGAGGACGAACCGGGGAGCTGTTTTTT.

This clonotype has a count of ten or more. The CDR3: CASSGAGELFF. CDR3 bases: TGTGCCAGCAGTGGCGCGGGGGAGCTGTTTTTT. The J gene is TRBJ2-2, the V gene TRBV6-2 or TRBV6-3; D ambiguous. The V gene's germline CDR1 is MNHEY and CDR2 SVGEGT. V lost 5 bases and J lost 8, with 6 bases in between. The CDR3 sequence is 11 residues long.

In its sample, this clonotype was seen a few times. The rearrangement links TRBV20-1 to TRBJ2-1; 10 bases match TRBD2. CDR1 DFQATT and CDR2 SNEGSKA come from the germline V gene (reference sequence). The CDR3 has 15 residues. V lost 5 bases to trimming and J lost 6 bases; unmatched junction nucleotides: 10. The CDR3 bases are TGCAGTGCTGATGGGGGACTAGCGAATGCCAATGAGCAGTTCTTC. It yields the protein CSADGGLANANEQFF.

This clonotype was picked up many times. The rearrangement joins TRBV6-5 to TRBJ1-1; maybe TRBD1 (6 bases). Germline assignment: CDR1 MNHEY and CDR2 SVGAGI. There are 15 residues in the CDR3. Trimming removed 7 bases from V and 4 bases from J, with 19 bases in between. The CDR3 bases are TGTGCCAGCACTCAGGGGCTAGAGCAGGCCACTGAAGCTTTCTTT. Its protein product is CASTQGLEQATEAFF.

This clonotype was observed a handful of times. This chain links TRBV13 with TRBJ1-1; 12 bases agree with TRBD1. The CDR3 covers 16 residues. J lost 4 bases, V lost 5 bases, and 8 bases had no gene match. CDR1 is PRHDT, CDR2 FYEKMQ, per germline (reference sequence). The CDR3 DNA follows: TGTGCCAGCAGCGCCGGGACAGGGGGCGTTCTCACTGAAGCTTTCTTT. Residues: CASSAGTGGVLTEAFF.

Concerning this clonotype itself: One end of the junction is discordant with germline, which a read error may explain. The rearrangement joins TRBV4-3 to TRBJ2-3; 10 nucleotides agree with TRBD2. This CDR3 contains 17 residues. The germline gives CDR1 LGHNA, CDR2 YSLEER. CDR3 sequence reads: CASSQDRLAGDKDTPYF. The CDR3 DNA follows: TGCGCCAGCAGCCAAGATCGGCTAGCGGGGGATAAAGATACGCCGTATTTT.

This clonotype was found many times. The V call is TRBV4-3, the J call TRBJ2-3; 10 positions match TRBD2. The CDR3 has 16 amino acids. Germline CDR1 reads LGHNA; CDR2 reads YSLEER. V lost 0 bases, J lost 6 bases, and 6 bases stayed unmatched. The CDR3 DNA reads TGCGCCAGCAGCCAAGACGGGACTAGCGTCAGGGATACGCAGTATTTT. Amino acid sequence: CASSQDGTSVRDTQYF.

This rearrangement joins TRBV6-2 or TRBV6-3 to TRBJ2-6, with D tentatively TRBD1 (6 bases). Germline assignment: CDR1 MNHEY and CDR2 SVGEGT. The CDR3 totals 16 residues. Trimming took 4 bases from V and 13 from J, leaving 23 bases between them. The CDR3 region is CASSSLLTGEGLVLTF. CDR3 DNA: TGTGCCAGCAGTTCCTTATTGACAGGAGAGGGGTTGGTCCTGACTTTC.

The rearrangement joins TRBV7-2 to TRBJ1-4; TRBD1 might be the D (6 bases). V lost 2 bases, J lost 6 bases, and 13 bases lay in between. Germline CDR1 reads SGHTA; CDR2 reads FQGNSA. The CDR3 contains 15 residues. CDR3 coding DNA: TGTGCCAGCAGCTTATTGGCAGGGACATATGAAAAACTGTTTTTT. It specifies CASSLLAGTYEKLFF.

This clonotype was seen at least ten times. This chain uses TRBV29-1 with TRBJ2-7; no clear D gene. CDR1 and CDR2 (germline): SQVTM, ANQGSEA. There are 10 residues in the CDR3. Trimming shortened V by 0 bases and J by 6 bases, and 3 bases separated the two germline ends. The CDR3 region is CSVEDPEQYF. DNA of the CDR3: TGCAGCGTTGAAGATCCCGAGCAGTACTTC.

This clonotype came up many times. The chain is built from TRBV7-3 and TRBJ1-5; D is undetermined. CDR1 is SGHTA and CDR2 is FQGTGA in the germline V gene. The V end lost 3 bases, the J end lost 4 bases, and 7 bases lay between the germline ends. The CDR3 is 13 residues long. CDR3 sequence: CASSFNLNQPQHF. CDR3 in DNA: TGTGCCAGCAGCTTCAACCTTAATCAGCCCCAGCATTTT.

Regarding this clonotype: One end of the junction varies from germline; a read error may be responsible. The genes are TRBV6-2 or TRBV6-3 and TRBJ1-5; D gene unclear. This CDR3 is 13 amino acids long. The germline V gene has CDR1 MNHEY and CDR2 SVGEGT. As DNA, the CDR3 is TGTGCCCGCAGTACCCCGGGGATCCAGCCCCAGCACTTT. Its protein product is CARSTPGIQPQHF.

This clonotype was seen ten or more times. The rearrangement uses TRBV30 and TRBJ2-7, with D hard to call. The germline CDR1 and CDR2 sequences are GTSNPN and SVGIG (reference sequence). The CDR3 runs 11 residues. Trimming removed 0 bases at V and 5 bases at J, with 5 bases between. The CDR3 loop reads CAWSVLNEQYF. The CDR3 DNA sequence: TGTGCCTGGAGTGTACTTAACGAGCAGTACTTC.

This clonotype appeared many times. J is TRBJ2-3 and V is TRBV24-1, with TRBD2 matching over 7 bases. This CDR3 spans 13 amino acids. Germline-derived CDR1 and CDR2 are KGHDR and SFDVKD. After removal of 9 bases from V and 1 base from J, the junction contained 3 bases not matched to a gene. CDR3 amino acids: CATSAGRTDTQYF. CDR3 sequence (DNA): TGTGCCACCTCAGCGGGGCGCACAGATACGCAGTATTTT.

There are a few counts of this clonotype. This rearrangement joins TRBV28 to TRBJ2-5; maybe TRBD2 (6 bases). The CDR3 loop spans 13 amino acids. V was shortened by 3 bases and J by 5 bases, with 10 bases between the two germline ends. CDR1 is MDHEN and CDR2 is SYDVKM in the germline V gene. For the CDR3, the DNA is TGTGCCAGCAGTTTCGAGGGGAGGGAGACCCAGTACTTC. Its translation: CASSFEGRETQYF.

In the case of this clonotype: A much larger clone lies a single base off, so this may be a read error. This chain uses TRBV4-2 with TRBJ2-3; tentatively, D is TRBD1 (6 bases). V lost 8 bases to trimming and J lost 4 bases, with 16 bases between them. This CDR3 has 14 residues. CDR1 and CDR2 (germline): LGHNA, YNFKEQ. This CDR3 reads CASGGPGTSDTQYF. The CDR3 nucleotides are TGTGCCAGCGGCGGTCCAGGGACATCAGATACGCAGTATTTT.

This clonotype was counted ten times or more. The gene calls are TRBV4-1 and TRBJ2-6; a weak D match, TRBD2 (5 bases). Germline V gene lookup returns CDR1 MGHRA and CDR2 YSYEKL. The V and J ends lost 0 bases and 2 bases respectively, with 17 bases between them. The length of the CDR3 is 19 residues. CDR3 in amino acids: CASSQDRLPEVTGANVLTF. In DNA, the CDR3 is TGCGCCAGCAGCCAAGATCGGCTCCCGGAGGTAACTGGGGCCAACGTCCTGACTTTC.

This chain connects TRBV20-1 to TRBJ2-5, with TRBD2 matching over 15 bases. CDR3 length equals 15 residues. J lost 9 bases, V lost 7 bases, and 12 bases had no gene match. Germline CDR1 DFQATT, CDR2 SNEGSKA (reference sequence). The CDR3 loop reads CSVGLAGGLDIPQYF. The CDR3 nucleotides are TGCAGTGTAGGACTAGCGGGGGGGCTTGATATCCCCCAGTACTTC.

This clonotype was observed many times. The CDR3 reads CASSPLGYSGVYNEQFF. The CDR3 region has the DNA TGTGCCAGCAGCCCCTTAGGGTATTCCGGGGTCTACAATGAGCAGTTCTTC. This chain connects TRBV7-9 to TRBJ2-1; TRBD2 might be the D (5 bases). The CDR3 runs to 17 residues. V shed 5 bases and J shed 3 bases, with 20 bases lying between them. Germline V gene sequence: CDR1 SEHNR, CDR2 FQNEAQ (reference sequence). The full variable domain, rest sourced from reference TRBV7-9 and TRBJ2-1, is DTGVSQNPRHKITKRGQNVTFRCDPISEHNRLYWYRQTLGQGPEFLTYFQNEAQLEKSRLLSDRFSAERPKGSFSTLEIQRTEQGDSAMYLCASSPLGYSGVYNEQFFGPGTRLTVL.

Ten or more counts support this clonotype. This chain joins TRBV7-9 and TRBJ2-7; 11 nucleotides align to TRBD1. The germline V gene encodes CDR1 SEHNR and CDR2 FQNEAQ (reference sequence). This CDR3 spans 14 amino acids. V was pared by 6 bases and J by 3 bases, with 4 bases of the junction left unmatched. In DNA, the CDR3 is TGTGCCAGCAGGTCCGGGACAGGGGGCTACGAGCAGTACTTC. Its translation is CASRSGTGGYEQYF. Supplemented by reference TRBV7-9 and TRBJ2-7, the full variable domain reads DTGVSQNPRHKITKRGQNVTFRCDPISEHNRLYWYRQTLGQGPEFLTYFQNEAQLEKSRLLSDRFSAERPKGSFSTLEIQRTEQGDSAMYLCASRSGTGGYEQYFGPGTRLTVT.

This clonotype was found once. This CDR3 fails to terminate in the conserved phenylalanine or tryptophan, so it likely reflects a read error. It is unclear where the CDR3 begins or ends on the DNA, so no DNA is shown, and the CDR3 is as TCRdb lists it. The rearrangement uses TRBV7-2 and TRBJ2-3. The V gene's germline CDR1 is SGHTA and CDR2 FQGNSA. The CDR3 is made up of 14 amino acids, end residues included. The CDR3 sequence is CASSELGSTDTQYL.

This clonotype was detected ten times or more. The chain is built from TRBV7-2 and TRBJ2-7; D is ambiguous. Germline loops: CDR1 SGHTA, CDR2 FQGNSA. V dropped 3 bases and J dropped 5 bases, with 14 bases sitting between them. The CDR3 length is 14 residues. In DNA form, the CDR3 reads TGTGCCAGCAGCTTTCTAGATCCCGGCGACGAGCAGTACTTC. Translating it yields CASSFLDPGDEQYF.

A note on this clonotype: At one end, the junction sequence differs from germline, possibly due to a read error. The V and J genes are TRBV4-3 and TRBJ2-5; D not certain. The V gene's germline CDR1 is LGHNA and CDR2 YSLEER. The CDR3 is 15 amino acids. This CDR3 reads CASRQGEGIGETQYF. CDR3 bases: TGCGCCAGCAGACAAGGAGAAGGGATAGGAGAGACCCAGTACTTC.

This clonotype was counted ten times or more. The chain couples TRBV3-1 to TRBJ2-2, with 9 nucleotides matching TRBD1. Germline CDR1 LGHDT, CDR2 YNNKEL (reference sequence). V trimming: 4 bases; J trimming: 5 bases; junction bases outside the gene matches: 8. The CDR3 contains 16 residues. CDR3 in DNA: TGTGCCAGCAGCCCCCCAAGACAGGGGGTTACCGGGGAGCTGTTTTTT. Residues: CASSPPRQGVTGELFF. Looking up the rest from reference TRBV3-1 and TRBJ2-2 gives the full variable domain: DTAVSQTPKYLVTQMGNDKSIKCEQNLGHDTMYWYKQDSKKFLKIMFSYNNKELIINETVPNRFSPKSPDKAHLNLHINSLELGDSAVYFCASSPPRQGVTGELFFGEGSRLTVL.

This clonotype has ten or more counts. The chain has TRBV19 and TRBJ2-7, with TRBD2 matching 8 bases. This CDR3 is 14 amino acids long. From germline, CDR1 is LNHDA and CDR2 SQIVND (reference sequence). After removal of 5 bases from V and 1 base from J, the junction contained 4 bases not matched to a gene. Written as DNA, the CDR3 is TGTGCCAGTAGTTCGGAGCGGGGGTCCTACGAGCAGTACTTC. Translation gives CASSSERGSYEQYF.

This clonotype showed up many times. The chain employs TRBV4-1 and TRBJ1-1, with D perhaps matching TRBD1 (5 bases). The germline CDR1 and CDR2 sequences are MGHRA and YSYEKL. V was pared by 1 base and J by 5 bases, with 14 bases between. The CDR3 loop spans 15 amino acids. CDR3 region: CASSQVPGQRTEAFF. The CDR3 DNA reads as TGCGCCAGCAGCCAAGTCCCAGGGCAGAGAACTGAAGCTTTCTTT.

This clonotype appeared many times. This CDR3 reads CASTLMGNQPQHF. The CDR3 nucleotides read TGTGCCAGCACCCTGATGGGCAATCAGCCCCAGCATTTT. V gene TRBV12-3 or TRBV12-4 combines with J gene TRBJ1-5; D is undetermined. The CDR3 extends over 13 amino acids. V was shortened by 7 bases and J by 2 bases, with 9 bases between the two germline ends.

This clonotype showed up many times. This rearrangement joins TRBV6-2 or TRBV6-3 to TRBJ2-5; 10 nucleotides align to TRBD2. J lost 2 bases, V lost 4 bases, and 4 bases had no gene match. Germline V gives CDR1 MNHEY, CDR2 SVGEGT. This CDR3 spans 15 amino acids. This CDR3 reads CASSSPLAGQETQYF. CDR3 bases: TGTGCCAGCAGTTCCCCACTAGCGGGACAAGAGACCCAGTACTTC.

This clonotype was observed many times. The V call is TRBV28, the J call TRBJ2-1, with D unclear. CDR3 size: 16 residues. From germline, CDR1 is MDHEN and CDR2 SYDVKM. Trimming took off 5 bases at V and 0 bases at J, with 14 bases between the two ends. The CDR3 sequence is CASSPWQPSSYNEQFF. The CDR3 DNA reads TGTGCCAGCAGTCCCTGGCAGCCTAGCTCCTACAATGAGCAGTTCTTC.

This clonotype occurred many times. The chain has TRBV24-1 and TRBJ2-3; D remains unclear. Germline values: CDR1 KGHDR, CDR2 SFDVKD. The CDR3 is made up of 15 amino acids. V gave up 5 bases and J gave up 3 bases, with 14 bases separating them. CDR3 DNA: TGTGCCACCAGTGCGAATGCGGACCTGACAGATACGCAGTATTTT. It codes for CATSANADLTDTQYF.

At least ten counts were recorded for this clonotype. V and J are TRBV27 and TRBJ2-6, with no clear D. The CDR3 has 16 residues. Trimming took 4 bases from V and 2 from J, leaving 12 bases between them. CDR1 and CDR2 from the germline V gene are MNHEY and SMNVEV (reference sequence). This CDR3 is CASSSLLVAGANVLTF. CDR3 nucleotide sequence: TGTGCCAGCAGTTCCCTCCTGGTTGCTGGGGCCAACGTCCTGACTTTC.

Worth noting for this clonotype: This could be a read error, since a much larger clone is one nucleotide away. CDR3 loop: CASTGTSPDRKQYF. The CDR3 DNA sequence: TGTGCCAGCACGGGGACTAGCCCCGATAGGAAGCAGTACTTC. V usage is TRBV6-6 and J usage is TRBJ2-3; 9 bases are shared with TRBD2. Gene TRBJ2-7 matches the end of the DNA better, so the J call may be wrong. Germline-derived CDR1 and CDR2 are MNHNY and SVGAGI (reference sequence). The CDR3 covers 14 residues.